These 8 T cell receptor beta chains were all obtained from the same sample, sequenced in a study of cytomegalovirus exposure and HLA in healthy donors. PCR primers comprised 60 Vbeta and 13 Jbeta primers. This table comes from immunoSEQ multiplex PCR, and its TCRdb copy is limited to in-frame clones, with some not included. The sample holds over 80,000 clones. The sequencing input was PBMCs. The receptors were sampled from a girl aged 5-17 years in good health and CMV-seropositive.

The V and J genes are TRBV9 and TRBJ2-5; TRBD2 aligns across 15 bases. V was clipped by 4 bases and J by 2 bases; unmatched bases: 6. This CDR3 is 17 amino acids long. Germline-derived CDR1 and CDR2 are SGDLS and YYNGEE. The CDR3 DNA reads TGTGCCAGCAGCCGGACTAGCGGGGGGGACACGCAAGAGACCCAGTACTTC. This codes for CASSRTSGGDTQETQYF.

The genes are TRBV4-2 and TRBJ1-2; D remains unclear. The CDR3 has 17 amino acids. From germline, CDR1 is LGHNA and CDR2 YNFKEQ. The V and J ends lost 8 bases and 5 bases respectively, with 27 bases between them. CDR3 loop: CASSNLVRDQMEYGYTF. For the CDR3, the DNA is TGTGCCAGCTCGAACCTGGTGCGAGACCAAATGGAGTATGGCTACACCTTC.

The chain combines TRBV9 with TRBJ2-5; TRBD2 matches 9 bases. After removal of 4 bases from V and 3 bases from J, the junction contained 7 bases not matched to a gene. Germline lookup yields CDR1 SGDLS and CDR2 YYNGEE. CDR3 length: 15 amino acids. The DNA of the CDR3 is TGTGCCAGCAGCCCACGCGGGGGGGGGAAAGAGACCCAGTACTTC. This sequence encodes CASSPRGGGKETQYF.

The chain couples TRBV20-1 to TRBJ1-1; D is perhaps TRBD1 (5 bases). Germline V gives CDR1 DFQATT, CDR2 SNEGSKA (reference sequence). The CDR3 is 11 amino acids. V shed 6 bases and J shed 6 bases, with 11 bases lying between them. The CDR3 DNA follows: TGCAGTGCACGGCGGGGGGCTGAAGCTTTCTTT. Translation gives CSARRGAEAFF.

The chain combines TRBV7-6 with TRBJ2-7; 8 positions match TRBD2. Germline CDR1 SGHVS, CDR2 FNYEAQ. With V trimmed by 5 bases and J by 5 bases, 5 bases remained unmatched. The CDR3 runs to 13 residues. CDR3 protein: CASSEALADEQYF. The CDR3 DNA reads TGTGCCAGCAGCGAGGCACTAGCGGACGAGCAGTACTTC.

J is TRBJ1-6 and V is TRBV2; possible D gene TRBD1, 6 bases. Germline V lookup: CDR1 SNHLY, CDR2 FYNNEI. V lost 6 bases and J 4 bases, leaving 16 bases between the germline ends. The CDR3 has 16 residues. CDR3 DNA: TGTGCCAGCAGGGACAGCCTAGAGGGGTATAATTCACCCCTCCACTTT. Translating it yields CASRDSLEGYNSPLHF.

The gene calls are TRBV28 and TRBJ1-2; D gene uncertain. This CDR3 spans 12 amino acids. V dropped 6 bases and J dropped 8 bases, with 13 bases sitting between them. In germline, CDR1 is MDHEN, CDR2 SYDVKM. The CDR3 nucleotides read TGTGCCAGCAGAGTCCAGAGGCGAGGCTACACCTTC. Its protein product is CASRVQRRGYTF.

The chain employs TRBV5-6 and TRBJ2-3; D perhaps matches TRBD2 (7 bases). V lost 5 bases and J 4 bases, leaving 26 bases between the germline ends. This CDR3 has 18 amino acids. Germline V gives CDR1 SGHDT, CDR2 YYEEEE. This CDR3 reads CASRPAESRGGQPDTQYF. DNA for the CDR3: TGTGCCAGCAGACCGGCCGAGTCGAGGGGGGGCCAGCCAGATACGCAGTATTTT.